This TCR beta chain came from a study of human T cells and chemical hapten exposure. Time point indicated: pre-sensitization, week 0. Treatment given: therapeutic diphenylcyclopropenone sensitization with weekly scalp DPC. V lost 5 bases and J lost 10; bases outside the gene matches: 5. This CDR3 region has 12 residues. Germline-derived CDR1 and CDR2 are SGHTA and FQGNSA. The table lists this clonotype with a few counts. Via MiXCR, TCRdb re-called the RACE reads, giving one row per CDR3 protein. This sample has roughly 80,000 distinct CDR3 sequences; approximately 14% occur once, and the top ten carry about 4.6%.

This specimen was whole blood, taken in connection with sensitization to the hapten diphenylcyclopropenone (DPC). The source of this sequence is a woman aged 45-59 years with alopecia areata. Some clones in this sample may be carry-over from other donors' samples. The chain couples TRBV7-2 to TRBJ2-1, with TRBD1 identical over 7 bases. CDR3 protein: CASSATGVEQFF. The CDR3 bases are TGTGCCAGCAGCGCTACAGGGGTCGAGCAGTTCTTC. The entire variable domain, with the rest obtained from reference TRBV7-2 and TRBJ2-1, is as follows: GAGVSQSPSNKVTEKGKDVELRCDPISGHTALYWYRQSLGQGLEFLIYFQGNSAPDKSGLPSDRFSAERTGGSVSTLTIQRTQQEDSAVYLCASSATGVEQFFGPGTRLTVL.